Following are 3 T cell receptor beta chains from one sample sequenced in a study of regulatory T cells in long-lasting Graves disease. Time point indicated: newly diagnosed GD, antithyroid drugs for less than 3 months. PBMC-extracted RNA yielded the TCR library. Arm-PCR with iRepertoire HTBI primers amplified the CDR3 regions for these TCR beta libraries. MiXCR, applied by TCRdb to the multiplex PCR reads, yields one record per CDR3 protein. The data show 450,000 to 700,000 distinct CDR3 sequences, less than 15% seen once. In addition, the sample was reused for a study of T cells in Graves' hyperthyroidism and ophthalmopathy.

The source was peripheral blood mononuclear cells (PBMCs), collected at new diagnosis, from a patient treated with antithyroid drugs. These receptors all come from a man aged 25 to 40 with Graves disease.

The rearrangement uses TRBV18 and TRBJ2-5; TRBD2 might be the D (6 bases). CDR1 and CDR2 from the germline V gene are KGHSH and LQKENI. Trimming removed 2 bases from V and 5 bases from J, with 12 bases in between. CDR3 length: 14 residues. CDR3 sequence (DNA): TGTGCCAGCTCACCAGATTCTCGGGGGGAGACCCAGTACTTC. Encoded protein: CASSPDSRGETQYF.

At least ten counts were recorded for this clonotype. This sequence joins TRBV20-1 and TRBJ2-1; D unresolved. The germline V gene has CDR1 DFQATT and CDR2 SNEGSKA (reference sequence). The CDR3 covers 11 residues. V was shortened by 6 bases and J by 9 bases, with 12 bases between the two germline ends. Here the CDR3 reads CSARTVSEQFF. DNA of the CDR3: TGCAGTGCCAGGACCGTTAGTGAGCAGTTCTTC.

This clonotype has just one count. The V gene is TRBV4-1, the J gene TRBJ1-1; 7 bases map to TRBD1. This CDR3 spans 16 amino acids. Germline V gives CDR1 MGHRA, CDR2 YSYEKL. Trimming cost V 4 bases and J 5 bases; bases outside gene matches: 13. The CDR3: CASSPGGLGWGTEAFF. The CDR3 DNA reads as TGCGCCAGCAGCCCAGGGGGGTTGGGGTGGGGAACTGAAGCTTTCTTT.